This TCR beta chain was retrieved from a study of blood T cell repertoires in COVID-19. Study overall: T cells, B-cell-depleted T cells, or PBMCs provided the cDNA or gDNA that served as material.

Method: immunoSEQ multiplex PCR; TCRdb's copy keeps in-frame clones and lacks some. Among about 140,000 clones, approximately 81% were seen once, and the ten largest hold 4.5% to 5.5%. Participants had their cohort set by participant-reported clinical history. Source material: PBMCs or T cells enriched from blood (not recorded which). The clonotype comes from a middle-aged man with acute COVID-19.

The CDR3 is CASSPGTGVFNEQFF. In DNA form, the CDR3 reads TGTGCCAGCTCCCCCGGGACAGGGGTTTTCAATGAGCAGTTCTTC. The chain couples TRBV18 to TRBJ2-1; 10 bases map to TRBD1. The CDR3 spans 15 residues. CDR1 KGHSH and CDR2 LQKENI come from the germline V gene. The V and J ends lost 6 bases and 6 bases, in that order; junction bases with no gene match: 8.